This T cell receptor beta chain was profiled in a study of blood T cells in healthy people across ages. J was trimmed by 2 bases and V by 2 bases; bases with no gene match: 18. This CDR3 comprises 21 residues. CDR1 is MDHEN and CDR2 is SYDVKM in the germline V gene. It was with a sample-barcoded 5' primer and a J-beta primer mix that a second PCR of roughly 6 to 11 cycles was run. TCRdb passed the 5' RACE reads through MiXCR, listing each CDR3 protein once. The sample yields approximately 670,000 distinct CDR3 sequences, approximately 40% seen once. The receptor was derived from a man aged 80 or over in good health. The specimen was blood. The chain recombines TRBV28 with TRBJ2-7; TRBD2 aligns across 13 bases. This CDR3 reads CASSLQRPGQQTSGRPYEQYF. CDR3 sequence (DNA): TGTGCCAGCAGTTTACAGAGACCGGGACAGCAGACTAGCGGGAGGCCCTACGAGCAGTACTTC.